This T cell receptor (beta chain) was identified during a study of blood T cell repertoires in COVID-19. Whole-study context: Donors in the United States, Italy and Spain gave samples during acute or convalescent COVID-19. Nucleic acid was either cDNA or gDNA, and it came from T cells, B-cell-depleted T cells, or PBMCs.

Seattle's cohort entered during active infection and was followed longitudinally. The authors' processing: Reference gene primer amplification yielded estimated nucleated cell counts. Repertoires were generated with immunoSEQ multiplex PCR, while TCRdb's copy carries only in-frame clones and drops some. V and J calls and clone size come straight from that table; D and trimming were deduced from the DNA. This sample has 250,000 to 350,000 clones; about nine tenths occur once, and the top ten carry about 6.8%. A single count supports this clone. V shed 0 bases and J 7 bases; nucleotides not matched to a gene: 12. The CDR3 consists of 17 residues. Germline-derived CDR1 and CDR2 are SNHLY and FYNNEI.

Sequenced sample: peripheral blood. The chain uses TRBV2 and TRBJ1-5, with 7 nucleotides matching TRBD1. The TCR originated in a woman aged 30 to 39 with COVID-19, enrolled during active disease. The DNA for the CDR3 is TGTGCCAGCAGTGAAGCGTCGTTATCTTACAGGGGCCAGCCCCAGCATTTT. Its protein product is CASSEASLSYRGQPQHF.